Listed below are T cell receptor beta chains from one sample, sequenced in a study of T-cell reconstitution after alpha-beta-depleted transplantation in children. TCRdb reprocessed the PCR reads with MiXCR, giving one entry per CDR3 protein. The data show under 400,000 distinct CDR3 sequences, around 25% seen once. Sequencing used PBMCs, mostly from graft donor cells, obtained 180 days after TCRalphabeta/CD19-depleted stem cell transplant. These TCRs come from a male patient aged 10-17 years who had a stem cell transplant for acute lymphoblastic leukemia, so the T cells may come from the graft donor. Each CDR3 is given with its conserved first and last residue. The order of the fields is V gene, J gene, CDR3 protein.

v_gene: TRBV5-1
j_gene: TRBJ1-1
CDR3aa: CASSLVGARNTEAFF

v_gene: TRBV7-9
j_gene: TRBJ2-7
CDR3aa: CASSSRTDPQKSYEQYF

v_gene: TRBV7-6
j_gene: TRBJ2-3
CDR3aa: CASSLRSQWDTQYF

v_gene: TRBV25-1
j_gene: TRBJ2-3
CDR3aa: CASSVGLAVYTDTQYF

v_gene: TRBV5-4
j_gene: TRBJ2-3
CDR3aa: CASSFPTSGRVTDTQYF

v_gene: TRBV20-1
j_gene: TRBJ1-5
CDR3aa: CSASSGNNQPQHF

v_gene: TRBV2
j_gene: TRBJ2-5
CDR3aa: CASRGEETQYF

v_gene: TRBV25-1
j_gene: TRBJ1-1
CDR3aa: CASSEFKGSSTEAFF

v_gene: TRBV12-3/TRBV12-4
j_gene: TRBJ2-3
CDR3aa: CASSLLLVADTQYF

v_gene: TRBV2
j_gene: TRBJ1-2
CDR3aa: CASSGVRGVDYGYTF

v_gene: TRBV7-2
j_gene: TRBJ2-7
CDR3aa: CASRARRGGAYEQYF

v_gene: TRBV5-1
j_gene: TRBJ2-2
CDR3aa: CASSTDRVGGTGELFF

v_gene: TRBV6-1
j_gene: TRBJ2-1
CDR3aa: CASGVQGPYNEQFF

v_gene: TRBV4-1
j_gene: TRBJ2-7
CDR3aa: CASSQLTGFGLYEQYF

v_gene: TRBV7-9
j_gene: TRBJ2-1
CDR3aa: CASSSGRGLLEQFF

v_gene: TRBV5-1
j_gene: TRBJ2-7
CDR3aa: CASSLAFRGNEQYF

v_gene: TRBV13
j_gene: TRBJ1-5
CDR3aa: CASSLGQGAGQPQHF

v_gene: TRBV19
j_gene: TRBJ2-5
CDR3aa: CASRRGLETQYF

v_gene: TRBV28
j_gene: TRBJ2-7
CDR3aa: CASNYGAYEQYF

v_gene: TRBV7-6
j_gene: TRBJ1-5
CDR3aa: CASSADRHSNQPQHF

v_gene: TRBV5-5
j_gene: TRBJ2-3
CDR3aa: CASSLASVLTDTQYF

v_gene: TRBV20-1
j_gene: TRBJ1-1
CDR3aa: CSARDRVRGRTEAFF

v_gene: TRBV24-1
j_gene: TRBJ2-3
CDR3aa: CATSGLTTRGTDTQYF

v_gene: TRBV20-1
j_gene: TRBJ2-1
CDR3aa: CSAPNNEQFF

v_gene: TRBV29-1
j_gene: TRBJ2-7
CDR3aa: CSANGVGFYEQYF

v_gene: TRBV9
j_gene: TRBJ2-1
CDR3aa: CASGPRAYNEQFF

v_gene: TRBV11-1
j_gene: TRBJ2-2
CDR3aa: CASSYQSNWPDGYTGELFF

v_gene: TRBV24-1
j_gene: TRBJ2-1
CDR3aa: CATSPGAYNEQFF